Shown below are 9 T cell receptor beta chains from a single sample sequenced in a study of cytomegalovirus exposure and HLA in healthy donors. PCR used 60 Vbeta primers and 13 Jbeta primers. Here immunoSEQ multiplex PCR was the method, and the copy in TCRdb shows in-frame clones only, minus some. The sample includes 250,000 to 350,000 clones, roughly 88% seen only once; the top ten take almost 4%. The sequenced material came from PBMCs. The receptors stem from a man in his forties or fifties in good health and CMV-seropositive.

The genes are TRBV7-9 and TRBJ1-1; TRBD1 might be the D (6 bases). The CDR3 has 17 residues. Germline values: CDR1 SEHNR, CDR2 FQNEAQ (reference sequence). V was cut by 4 bases and J by 0 bases, with 18 bases left in between. The CDR3 sequence: CASSSKRVDRMNTEAFF. CDR3 sequence (DNA): TGTGCCAGCAGCTCCAAGAGGGTCGACAGGATGAACACTGAAGCTTTCTTT.

The chain joins TRBV28 to TRBJ2-5, with D tentatively TRBD2 (5 bases). This CDR3 has 13 amino acids. Germline assignment: CDR1 MDHEN and CDR2 SYDVKM. V gave up 6 bases and J gave up 1 base, with 9 bases separating them. The CDR3 spells CASRRLPQETQYF. CDR3 DNA: TGTGCCAGCAGACGACTACCCCAAGAGACCCAGTACTTC.

The chain combines TRBV5-8 with TRBJ2-1; tentatively, D is TRBD2 (5 bases). V was clipped by 3 bases and J by 0 bases, with 16 bases between them. There are 17 residues in the CDR3. Germline assignment: CDR1 SGHTS and CDR2 YDEGEE. CDR3 region: CASSSWVALSSYNEQFF. CDR3 nucleotides: TGTGCCAGCAGCTCCTGGGTAGCGCTTAGCTCCTACAATGAGCAGTTCTTC.

This chain uses TRBV5-8 with TRBJ2-7; TRBD2 might be the D (5 bases). The CDR3 contains 14 residues. Germline CDR1 SGHTS, CDR2 YDEGEE. V lost 4 bases and J lost 5, with 16 bases in between. The CDR3 protein is CASSAGGRVDEQYF. For the CDR3, the DNA is TGTGCCAGCAGCGCGGGCGGAAGGGTAGACGAGCAGTACTTC.

The V gene is TRBV5-4, the J gene TRBJ1-1; D possibly corresponds to TRBD1 (6 bases). CDR3 length: 16 amino acids. Between the trimmed V and J ends, which lost 4 bases and 4 bases, there was a span of 20 bases. Germline V gene data show CDR1 as SGHNT and CDR2 as YYREEE (reference sequence). Here the CDR3 reads CASSPGTTRGGTEAFF. The CDR3 nucleotides are TGTGCCAGCAGCCCGGGGACGACTCGAGGGGGCACTGAAGCTTTCTTT. Complete variable domain (other parts from reference TRBV5-4 and TRBJ1-1): ETGVTQSPTHLIKTRGQQVTLRCSSQSGHNTVSWYQQALGQGPQFIFQYYREEENGRGNFPPRFSGLQFPNYSSELNVNALELDDSALYLCASSPGTTRGGTEAFFGQGTRLTVV.

The rearrangement uses TRBV2 and TRBJ2-2; no clear D. Trimming stripped 7 bases from V and 4 bases from J, with 7 bases between. The CDR3 loop spans 12 amino acids. From germline, CDR1 is SNHLY and CDR2 FYNNEI. The DNA for the CDR3 is TGTGCCAGCAATATCGGCACCGGGGAGCTGTTTTTT. Its translation: CASNIGTGELFF.

This chain connects TRBV11-2 to TRBJ1-2; no reliable D call. This CDR3 spans 13 amino acids. Germline CDR1 reads SGHAT; CDR2 reads FQNNGV. Trimming stripped 6 bases from V and 8 bases from J, with 16 bases between. This chain's CDR3 is CASRNTRGGGYTF. In nucleotides, the CDR3 is TGTGCCAGCAGGAATACTCGGGGAGGAGGCTACACCTTC.

The gene calls are TRBV5-8 and TRBJ2-1, with 12 bases aligning to TRBD2. The V gene's germline CDR1 is SGHTS and CDR2 YDEGEE. The CDR3 sequence is 15 residues long. Trimming at V came to 2 bases and at J to 8 bases, leaving 5 bases not matched to a gene. The CDR3 spells CASSFGLAGRYEQFF. The CDR3, as DNA: TGTGCCAGCAGCTTTGGACTAGCGGGAAGGTATGAGCAGTTCTTC.

This clone has ten or more counts. The chain joins TRBV9 to TRBJ2-2; D gene ambiguous. Looked up from germline, CDR1 is SGDLS and CDR2 is YYNGEE. V was pared by 1 base and J by 6 bases, with 7 bases between. This CDR3 has 13 residues. The CDR3 DNA reads as TGTGCCAGCAGCGTAATCTCGTCCGGGGAGCTGTTTTTT. It translates to CASSVISSGELFF.